The entry below gives a single T cell receptor (beta chain) sequence along with its context. This entry is derived from a study of blood T cell repertoires in COVID-19. Some clones are missing from TCRdb's copy, which holds only in-frame ones; the method was immunoSEQ multiplex PCR. The sample contains tens of thousands of clones, around 88% of which appear only once. Looked up from germline, CDR1 is SEHNR and CDR2 is FQNEAQ (reference sequence). Trimming removed 4 bases from V and 4 bases from J, with 17 bases in between. The CDR3 is 16 amino acids. This sequence joins TRBV7-9 and TRBJ2-1; perhaps TRBD1 as D (6 bases). Sequenced input: peripheral blood. The sequence derives from a human donor in a cohort sampled during active COVID-19. This CDR3 reads CASSSTFQDSYNEQFF. DNA for the CDR3: TGTGCCAGCAGCTCGACCTTTCAGGACAGTTACAATGAGCAGTTCTTC. Full variable domain (rest looked up from reference TRBV7-9 and TRBJ2-1): DTGVSQNPRHKITKRGQNVTFRCDPISEHNRLYWYRQTLGQGPEFLTYFQNEAQLEKSRLLSDRFSAERPKGSFSTLEIQRTEQGDSAMYLCASSSTFQDSYNEQFFGPGTRLTVL.